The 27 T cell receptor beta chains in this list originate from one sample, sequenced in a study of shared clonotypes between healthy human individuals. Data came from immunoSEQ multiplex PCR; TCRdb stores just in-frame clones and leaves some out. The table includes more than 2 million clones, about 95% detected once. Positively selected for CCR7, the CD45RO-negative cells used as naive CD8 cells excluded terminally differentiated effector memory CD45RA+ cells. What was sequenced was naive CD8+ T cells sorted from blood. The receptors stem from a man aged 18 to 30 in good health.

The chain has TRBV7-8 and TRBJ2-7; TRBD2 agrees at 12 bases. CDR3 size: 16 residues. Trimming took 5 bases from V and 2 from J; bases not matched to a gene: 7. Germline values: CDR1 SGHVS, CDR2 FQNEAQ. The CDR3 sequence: CASSPVGLAGTYEQYF. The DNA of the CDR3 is TGTGCCAGCAGCCCAGTAGGACTAGCGGGGACCTACGAGCAGTACTTC.

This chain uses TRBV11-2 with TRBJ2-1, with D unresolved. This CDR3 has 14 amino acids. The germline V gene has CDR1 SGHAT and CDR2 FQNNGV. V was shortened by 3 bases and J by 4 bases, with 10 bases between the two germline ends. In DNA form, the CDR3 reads TGTGCCAGCAGCTTGGAGTCCCCTTACAATGAGCAGTTCTTC. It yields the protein CASSLESPYNEQFF.

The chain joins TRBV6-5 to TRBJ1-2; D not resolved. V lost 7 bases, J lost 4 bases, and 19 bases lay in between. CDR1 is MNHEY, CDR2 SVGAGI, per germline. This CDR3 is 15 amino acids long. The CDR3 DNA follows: TGTGCCAGCACTAGTATGGCGGCTGGTGTCTATGGCTACACCTTC. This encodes CASTSMAAGVYGYTF.

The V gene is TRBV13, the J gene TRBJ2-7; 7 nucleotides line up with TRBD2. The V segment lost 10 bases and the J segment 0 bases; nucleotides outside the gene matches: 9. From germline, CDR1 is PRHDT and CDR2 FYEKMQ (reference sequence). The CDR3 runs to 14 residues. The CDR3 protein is CATSEGGSSYEQYF. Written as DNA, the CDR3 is TGTGCCACCTCAGAGGGCGGGAGCTCCTACGAGCAGTACTTC.

The CDR3 DNA is TGTGCCAGCAGCCAACACTGGGGGGCAACCTCTGGGGCCAACGTCCTGACTTTC. Protein sequence: CASSQHWGATSGANVLTF. The chain is built from TRBV7-8 and TRBJ2-6; D tentatively reads TRBD1 or TRBD2 (6 bases each). This CDR3 has 18 residues. Trimming removed 5 bases at V and 0 bases at J, with 17 bases between. Germline V gene lookup returns CDR1 SGHVS and CDR2 FQNEAQ.

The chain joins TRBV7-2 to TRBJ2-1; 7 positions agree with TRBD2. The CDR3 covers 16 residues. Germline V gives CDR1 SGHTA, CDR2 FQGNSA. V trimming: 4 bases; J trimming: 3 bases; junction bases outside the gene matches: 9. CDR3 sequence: CASSYGPGLNYNEQFF. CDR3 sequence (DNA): TGTGCCAGCAGCTACGGCCCGGGACTAAACTACAATGAGCAGTTCTTC.

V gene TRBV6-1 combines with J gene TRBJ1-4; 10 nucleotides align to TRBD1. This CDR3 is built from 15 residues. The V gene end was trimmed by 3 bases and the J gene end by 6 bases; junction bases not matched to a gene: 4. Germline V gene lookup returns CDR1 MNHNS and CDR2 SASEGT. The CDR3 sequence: CASSEWTGGHEKLFF. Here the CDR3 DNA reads TGTGCCAGCAGTGAGTGGACAGGGGGTCATGAAAAACTGTTTTTT.

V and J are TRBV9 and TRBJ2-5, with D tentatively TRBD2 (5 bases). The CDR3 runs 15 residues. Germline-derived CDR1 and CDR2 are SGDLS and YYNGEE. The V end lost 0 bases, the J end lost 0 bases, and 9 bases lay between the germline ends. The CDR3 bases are TGTGCCAGCAGCGTAGCCCCGGACTACCAAGAGACCCAGTACTTC. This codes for CASSVAPDYQETQYF. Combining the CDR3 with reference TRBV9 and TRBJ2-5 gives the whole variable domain DSGVTQTPKHLITATGQRVTLRCSPRSGDLSVYWYQQSLDQGLQFLIQYYNGEERAKGNILERFSAQQFPDLHSELNLSSLELGDSALYFCASSVAPDYQETQYFGPGTRLLVL.

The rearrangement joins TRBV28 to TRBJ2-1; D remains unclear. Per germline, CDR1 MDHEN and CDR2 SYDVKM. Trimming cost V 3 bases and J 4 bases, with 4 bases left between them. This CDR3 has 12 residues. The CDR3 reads CASSFEYNEQFF. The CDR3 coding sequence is TGTGCCAGCAGTTTCGAGTACAATGAGCAGTTCTTC.

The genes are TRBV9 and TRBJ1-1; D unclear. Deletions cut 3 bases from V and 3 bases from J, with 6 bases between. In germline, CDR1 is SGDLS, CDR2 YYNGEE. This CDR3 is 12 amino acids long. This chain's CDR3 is CASSGAYTEAFF. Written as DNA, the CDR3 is TGTGCCAGCAGCGGGGCCTACACTGAAGCTTTCTTT.

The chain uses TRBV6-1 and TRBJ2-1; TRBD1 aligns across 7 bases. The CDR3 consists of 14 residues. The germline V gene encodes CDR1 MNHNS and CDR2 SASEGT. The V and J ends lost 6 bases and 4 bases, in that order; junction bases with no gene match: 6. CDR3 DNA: TGTGCCAGCAGGACCGACAGGGATTACAATGAGCAGTTCTTC. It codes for CASRTDRDYNEQFF.

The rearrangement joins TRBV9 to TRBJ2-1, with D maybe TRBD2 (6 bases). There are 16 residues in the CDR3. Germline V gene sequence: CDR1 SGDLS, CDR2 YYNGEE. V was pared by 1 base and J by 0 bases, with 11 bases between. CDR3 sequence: CASSVRGGISYNEQFF. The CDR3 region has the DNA TGTGCCAGCAGCGTACGAGGCGGGATCTCCTACAATGAGCAGTTCTTC.

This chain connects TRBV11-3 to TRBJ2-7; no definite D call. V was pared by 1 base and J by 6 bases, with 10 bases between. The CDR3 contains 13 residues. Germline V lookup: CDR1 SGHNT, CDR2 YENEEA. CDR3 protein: CASSLAADTEQYF. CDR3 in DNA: TGTGCCAGCAGCTTAGCCGCCGACACCGAGCAGTACTTC.

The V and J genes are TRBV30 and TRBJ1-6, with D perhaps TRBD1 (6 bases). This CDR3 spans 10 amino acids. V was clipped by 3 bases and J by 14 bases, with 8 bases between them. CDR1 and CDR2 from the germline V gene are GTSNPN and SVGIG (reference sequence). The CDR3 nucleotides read TGTGCCTGGAGGGGGGACACCCTCCACTTT. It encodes CAWRGDTLHF.

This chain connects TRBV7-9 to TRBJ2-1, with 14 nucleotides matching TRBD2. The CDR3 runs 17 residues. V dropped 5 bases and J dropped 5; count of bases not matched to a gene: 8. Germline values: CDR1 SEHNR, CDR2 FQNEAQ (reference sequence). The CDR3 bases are TGTGCCAGCAGCGACGGACTAGCGGGAGGTCCCCACAATGAGCAGTTCTTC. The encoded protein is CASSDGLAGGPHNEQFF.

CDR3: CASSERQATNYGYTF. CDR3 sequence (DNA): TGCGCCAGCAGCGAGAGACAGGCTACTAACTATGGCTACACCTTC. The chain is built from TRBV4-1 and TRBJ1-2; TRBD1 is a possible D gene (6 bases). The CDR3 covers 15 residues. CDR1 is MGHRA, CDR2 YSYEKL, per germline. With 5 bases removed from V and 0 bases from J, the gap between germline ends came to 13 bases.

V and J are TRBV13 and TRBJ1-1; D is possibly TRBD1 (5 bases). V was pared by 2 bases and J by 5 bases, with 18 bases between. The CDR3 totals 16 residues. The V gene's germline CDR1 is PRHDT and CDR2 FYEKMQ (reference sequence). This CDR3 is CASSLSYPHGGTEAFF. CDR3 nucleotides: TGTGCCAGCAGCTTATCTTACCCTCATGGGGGGACTGAAGCTTTCTTT.

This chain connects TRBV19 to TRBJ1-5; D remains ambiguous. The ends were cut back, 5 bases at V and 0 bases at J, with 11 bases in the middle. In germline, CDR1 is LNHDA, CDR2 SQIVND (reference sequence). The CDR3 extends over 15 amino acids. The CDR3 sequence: CASSLGIFSNQPQHF. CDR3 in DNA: TGTGCCAGTAGTCTGGGGATTTTTAGCAATCAGCCCCAGCATTTT.

CDR3 coding DNA: TGTGCCAGCAGCCCGGGACTAGCGGGGGGGCGGAACACAGATACGCAGTATTTT. This translates into CASSPGLAGGRNTDTQYF. This chain links TRBV7-9 with TRBJ2-3, with 16 bases matching TRBD2. Germline V gives CDR1 SEHNR, CDR2 FQNEAQ (reference sequence). The CDR3 has 18 residues. V lost 5 bases and J lost 2; bases outside the gene matches: 7. Based on the CDR3 plus reference TRBV7-9 and TRBJ2-3, the full variable domain is DTGVSQNPRHKITKRGQNVTFRCDPISEHNRLYWYRQTLGQGPEFLTYFQNEAQLEKSRLLSDRFSAERPKGSFSTLEIQRTEQGDSAMYLCASSPGLAGGRNTDTQYFGPGTRLTVL.

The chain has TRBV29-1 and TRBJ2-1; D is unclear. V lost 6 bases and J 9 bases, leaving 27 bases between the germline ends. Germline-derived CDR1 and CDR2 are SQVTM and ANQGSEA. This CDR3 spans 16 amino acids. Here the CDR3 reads CSVPRSGYTGSGEQFF. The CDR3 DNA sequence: TGCAGCGTCCCTCGGTCAGGCTATACTGGTTCGGGTGAGCAGTTCTTC.

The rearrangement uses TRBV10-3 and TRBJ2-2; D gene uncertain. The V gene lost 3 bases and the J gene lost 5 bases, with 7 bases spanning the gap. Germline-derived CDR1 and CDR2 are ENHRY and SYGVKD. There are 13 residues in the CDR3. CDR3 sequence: CAISEIGTGELFF. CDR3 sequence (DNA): TGTGCCATCAGTGAAATCGGAACCGGGGAGCTGTTTTTT.

This CDR3 is CASGLTPPSYNEQFF. The CDR3 nucleotides read TGTGCCAGCGGCCTAACACCACCCTCCTACAATGAGCAGTTCTTC. The V and J genes are TRBV2 and TRBJ2-1; D is ambiguous. The CDR3 length is 15 residues. Trimming cost V 8 bases and J 0 bases, with 14 bases left between them. CDR1 and CDR2 from the germline V gene are SNHLY and FYNNEI.

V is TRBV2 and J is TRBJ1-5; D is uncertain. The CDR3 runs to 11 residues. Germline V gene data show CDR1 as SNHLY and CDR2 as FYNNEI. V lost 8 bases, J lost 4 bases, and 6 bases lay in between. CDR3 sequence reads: CASGENQPQHF. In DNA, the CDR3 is TGTGCCAGCGGGGAGAATCAGCCCCAGCATTTT.

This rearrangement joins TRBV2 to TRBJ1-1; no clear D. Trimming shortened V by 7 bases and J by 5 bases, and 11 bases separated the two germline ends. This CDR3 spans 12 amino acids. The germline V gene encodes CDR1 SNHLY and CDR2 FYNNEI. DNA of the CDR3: TGTGCCAGCATTGACAATCTAACTGAAGCTTTCTTT. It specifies CASIDNLTEAFF.

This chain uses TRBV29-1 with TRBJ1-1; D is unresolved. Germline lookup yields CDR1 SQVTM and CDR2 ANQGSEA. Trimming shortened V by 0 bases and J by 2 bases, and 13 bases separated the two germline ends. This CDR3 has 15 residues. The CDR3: CSVEDYSPSNTEAFF. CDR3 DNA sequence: TGCAGCGTTGAAGATTATAGTCCCAGTAACACTGAAGCTTTCTTT.

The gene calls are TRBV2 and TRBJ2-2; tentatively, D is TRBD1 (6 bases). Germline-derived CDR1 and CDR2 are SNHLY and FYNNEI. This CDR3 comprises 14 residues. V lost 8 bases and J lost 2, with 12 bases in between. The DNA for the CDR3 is TGTGCCAGCGTGGGGGCCTTTAACACCGGGGAGCTGTTTTTT. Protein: CASVGAFNTGELFF.

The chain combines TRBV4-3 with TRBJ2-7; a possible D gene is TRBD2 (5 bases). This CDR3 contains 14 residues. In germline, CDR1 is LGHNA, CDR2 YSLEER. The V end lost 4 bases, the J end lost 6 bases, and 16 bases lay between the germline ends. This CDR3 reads CASSPILEGPEQYF. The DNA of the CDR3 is TGCGCCAGCAGCCCCATTCTTGAGGGCCCCGAGCAGTACTTC.